These T cell receptor beta chains were read from a single sample in a study of beta chain features in type 1 diabetes. Produced via immunoSEQ multiplex PCR; TCRdb's table is partial and in-frame only. The data contain 630,000 or so clones, over 11% of them singletons. Sequences were obtained from naive CD4+ T cells from blood. The receptors originated from a man between 18 and 35 years old with type 1 diabetes. Both conserved end residues are part of each CDR3. The D gene is left open where the match is weak. Only part of the rows carry a size: once, few, many, or a class if the clone is expanded.

size	V	D	J	DNA	CDR3
few	TRBV5-6	TRBD1	TRBJ1-1	TGTGCCAGCAGCTTGTTGAGGGACAGCATGAACACTGAAGCTTTCTTT	CASSLLRDSMNTEAFF
NA	TRBV5-1	NA	TRBJ2-1	TGCGCCAGCAGCAGGGAAGCGGGTTACAATGAGCAGTTCTTC	CASSREAGYNEQFF
NA	TRBV10-3	TRBD1	TRBJ2-7	TGTGCCATCAGTGAGTCTAGAGACAGGGCCTACGAGCAGTACTTC	CAISESRDRAYEQYF
few	TRBV2	TRBD1	TRBJ2-1	TGTGCCTGCCAAATTGGGACAGGTCCCAATGAGCAGTTCTTC	CACQIGTGPNEQFF
NA	TRBV30	NA	TRBJ2-7	TGTGCCTGGAGTGGGAGGGGGCGTCTTAGGGACGAGCAGTACTTC	CAWSGRGRLRDEQYF
NA	TRBV2	TRBD1	TRBJ2-3	TGTGCCAGCTCAGTGGGACAGCCAAGAAATACGCAGTATTTT	CASSVGQPRNTQYF
few	TRBV20-1	TRBD1	TRBJ1-2	TGCAGTGCAAACGACAGGGCTGGCTACACCTTC	CSANDRAGYTF
NA	TRBV7-9	NA	TRBJ2-1	TGTGCCAGCAGCTTAGCGGGAGTCTACAATGAGCAGTTCTTC	CASSLAGVYNEQFF
NA	TRBV7-6	TRBD1	TRBJ1-4	TGTGCCAGCAGCTATGACAGGGCTAATGAAAAACTGTTTTTT	CASSYDRANEKLFF
few	TRBV2	TRBD2	TRBJ2-2	TGTGCCAGCAGTGTGTTCGGGGGGACGAACACCGGGGAGCTGTTTTTT	CASSVFGGTNTGELFF
NA	TRBV1	NA	TRBJ2-2	TGCACCAGCAGACCCCTCGATGGTGGAGGGACCGGGGAGCTGTTTTTT	CTSRPLDGGGTGELFF
NA	TRBV9	NA	TRBJ2-5	TGTGCCAGCAGCGTAGCCCCTTCTGAGCTTACCTACCAAGAGACCCAGTACTTC	CASSVAPSELTYQETQYF
NA	TRBV28	NA	TRBJ2-7	TGTGCCAGCAGTTTCCAGGCATCGTCCTACGAGCAGTACTTC	CASSFQASSYEQYF
NA	TRBV15	NA	TRBJ1-2	TGTGCCACCAGCAGAGAGGGGGCGACCTATGGCTACACCTTC	CATSREGATYGYTF
many	TRBV5-4	TRBD2	TRBJ2-5	TGTGCCAGCAGCGTGAGACTAGCGGGATTGGAGACCCAGTACTTC	CASSVRLAGLETQYF